This entry lists 28 T cell receptor beta chains sequenced from one sample in a study of cytomegalovirus exposure and HLA in healthy donors. The PCR employed 60 Vbeta primers together with 13 Jbeta primers. Libraries were prepared by immunoSEQ multiplex PCR; TCRdb keeps only in-frame clonotypes and omits some of them. The sample lists 90,000 or so clones, around four fifths occurring once. The sequencing sample was made of PBMCs. The receptor source for this set is a boy aged 5-17 years in good health and CMV-seronegative.

This chain connects TRBV27 to TRBJ1-1; maybe TRBD1 (6 bases). Germline values: CDR1 MNHEY, CDR2 SMNVEV (reference sequence). V shed 5 bases and J shed 1 base, with 8 bases lying between them. This CDR3 has 13 residues. The CDR3, as DNA: TGTGCCAGCAGTGCAGGGGCGAACACTGAAGCTTTCTTT. Translation gives CASSAGANTEAFF.

This clone was detected once. The rearrangement joins TRBV4-2 to TRBJ2-7; 10 bases are a match to TRBD2. V lost 0 bases, J lost 1 base, and 12 bases stayed unmatched. CDR1 and CDR2 from the germline V gene are LGHNA and YNFKEQ. The CDR3 sequence is 19 residues long. The CDR3 loop is CASSQEFMPSGSRSYEQYF. CDR3 DNA: TGTGCCAGCAGCCAAGAGTTTATGCCTAGCGGGAGTAGATCCTACGAGCAGTACTTC.

This clone was recorded a few times. The chain couples TRBV5-1 to TRBJ2-1, with TRBD2 identical over 12 bases. This CDR3 region has 15 residues. Germline V lookup: CDR1 SGHRS, CDR2 YFSETQ. Trimming cost V 1 base and J 8 bases; bases outside gene matches: 4. CDR3 amino acids: CASSLSTSGRDEQFF. The CDR3 nucleotides read TGCGCCAGCAGCTTGTCGACTAGCGGGAGAGATGAGCAGTTCTTC.

The chain uses TRBV7-6 and TRBJ2-7, with 8 bases fitting TRBD1. The CDR3 sequence is 15 residues long. CDR1 is SGHVS, CDR2 FNYEAQ, per germline. J was trimmed by 0 bases and V by 8 bases; bases with no gene match: 9. The CDR3 DNA reads TGTGCCAGCGGTGGACAGGGCGGCACCTCCTACGAGCAGTACTTC. It encodes CASGGQGGTSYEQYF.

In its sample, this clone was seen a few times. V gene TRBV9 combines with J gene TRBJ2-7, with 9 bases matching TRBD1. Germline lookup yields CDR1 SGDLS and CDR2 YYNGEE. The junction had 0 bases not matched to a gene; V was cut back by 3 bases and J by 5 bases. The CDR3 contains 12 residues. The CDR3 loop reads CASSGDRDEQYF. CDR3 DNA sequence: TGTGCCAGCAGCGGGGACAGGGACGAGCAGTACTTC. The variable domain in full, with the rest retrieved from reference TRBV9 and TRBJ2-7, is DSGVTQTPKHLITATGQRVTLRCSPRSGDLSVYWYQQSLDQGLQFLIQYYNGEERAKGNILERFSAQQFPDLHSELNLSSLELGDSALYFCASSGDRDEQYFGPGTRLTVT.

The chain is built from TRBV6-1 and TRBJ2-6; perhaps TRBD1 as D (6 bases). The ends were cut back, 6 bases at V and 0 bases at J, with 9 bases in the middle. The CDR3 is made up of 15 amino acids. Per the germline V gene, CDR1 is MNHNS and CDR2 is SASEGT. The CDR3 region has the DNA TGTGCCAGCAGACAAGGGGGCTCTGGGGCCAACGTCCTGACTTTC. Protein: CASRQGGSGANVLTF.

The V gene is TRBV7-2, the J gene TRBJ2-5; tentatively, D is TRBD1 (6 bases). In germline, CDR1 is SGHTA, CDR2 FQGNSA. V was pared by 2 bases and J by 2 bases, with 15 bases between. This CDR3 is built from 16 residues. CDR3: CASSLRAGALQETQYF. DNA for the CDR3: TGTGCCAGCAGCTTAAGGGCAGGGGCTCTACAAGAGACCCAGTACTTC.

The chain is built from TRBV10-2 and TRBJ1-5; 8 bases agree with TRBD1. The CDR3 contains 15 residues. Germline CDR1 and CDR2: WSHSY and SAAADI. V lost 4 bases, J lost 5 bases, and 7 bases stayed unmatched. CDR3 sequence: CASSVRGLGDQPQHF. CDR3 nucleotide sequence: TGCGCCAGCAGTGTCAGGGGGCTTGGCGATCAGCCCCAGCATTTT.

The chain carries TRBV2 and TRBJ2-1; TRBD2 agrees at 10 bases. Per the germline V gene, CDR1 is SNHLY and CDR2 is FYNNEI. V was pared by 2 bases and J by 5 bases, with 9 bases of the junction left unmatched. This CDR3 comprises 17 residues. The CDR3: CASSEKRGGYSDNEQFF. In DNA, the CDR3 is TGTGCCAGCAGTGAAAAGCGGGGGGGCTATTCAGACAATGAGCAGTTCTTC.

The rearrangement joins TRBV4-3 to TRBJ1-4; D gene unclear. The V and J ends lost 4 bases and 5 bases respectively, with 17 bases between them. The length of the CDR3 is 16 residues. Germline values: CDR1 LGHNA, CDR2 YSLEER. CDR3 loop: CASSRMGATRNEKLFF. The DNA for the CDR3 is TGCGCCAGCAGCCGGATGGGCGCCACGAGAAATGAAAAACTGTTTTTT.

This chain links TRBV4-3 with TRBJ2-2; D remains ambiguous. The CDR3 loop spans 14 amino acids. Germline loops: CDR1 LGHNA, CDR2 YSLEER. V lost 0 bases to trimming and J lost 4 bases, with 6 bases between them. This chain's CDR3 is CASSQDRGTGELFF. In nucleotides, the CDR3 is TGCGCCAGCAGCCAAGATCGAGGCACCGGGGAGCTGTTTTTT.

The V and J genes are TRBV10-2 and TRBJ1-6; D is perhaps TRBD1 (6 bases). This CDR3 is built from 13 residues. V shed 6 bases and J shed 10 bases, with 13 bases lying between them. Germline lookup yields CDR1 WSHSY and CDR2 SAAADI. This CDR3 reads CASRGQGHSPLHF. Written as DNA, the CDR3 is TGCGCCAGCAGAGGCCAGGGACACTCACCCCTCCACTTT.

The CDR3 DNA sequence: TGTGCCAGCAGCTTACTCCAGGCGTCCGCTGAAGCTTTCTTT. Translating it yields CASSLLQASAEAFF. V gene TRBV7-9 combines with J gene TRBJ1-1; D gene ambiguous. Looked up from germline, CDR1 is SEHNR and CDR2 is FQNEAQ (reference sequence). The germline V and J ends were trimmed by 2 bases and 6 bases, with 13 bases remaining between them. This CDR3 is 14 amino acids long.

The V gene is TRBV27, the J gene TRBJ1-2; possibly TRBD1 for D (5 bases). CDR3 length: 14 residues. With 5 bases removed from V and 4 bases from J, the gap between germline ends came to 14 bases. Germline CDR1 is MNHEY and CDR2 is SMNVEV (reference sequence). CDR3 residues: CASSALGGVYGYTF. CDR3 DNA: TGTGCCAGCAGTGCCTTGGGAGGGGTCTATGGCTACACCTTC.

The CDR3 here is CSASGGEQFF. CDR3 sequence (DNA): TGCAGTGCTAGCGGGGGGGAGCAGTTCTTC. V gene TRBV20-1 combines with J gene TRBJ2-1, with 7 bases lining up with TRBD2. This CDR3 region has 10 residues. Germline loops: CDR1 DFQATT, CDR2 SNEGSKA (reference sequence). V shed 3 bases and J 10 bases; nucleotides not matched to a gene: 0.

This clone was seen more than once but under ten times. As DNA, the CDR3 is TGCGCCAGCAGCCAAGAGCGACTAGCGCATAATGAGCAGTTCTTC. This translates into CASSQERLAHNEQFF. J is TRBJ2-1 and V is TRBV4-1; 8 bases match TRBD2. Germline CDR1 reads MGHRA; CDR2 reads YSYEKL. J gave up 7 bases and V 0 bases, and 5 bases lay outside the gene matches. The CDR3 totals 15 residues.

This chain joins TRBV5-4 and TRBJ1-2; 12 nucleotides agree with TRBD1. The CDR3 runs 13 residues. Germline V lookup: CDR1 SGHNT, CDR2 YYREEE (reference sequence). Losses at the gene ends were 4 bases for V and 7 bases for J; bases not matched to a gene: 2. The CDR3 DNA follows: TGTGCCAGCAGCCGGGGACAGGGGGCTGGCTACACCTTC. This codes for CASSRGQGAGYTF.

The gene calls are TRBV6-6 and TRBJ2-7, with 8 bases matching TRBD2. The germline V gene encodes CDR1 MNHNY and CDR2 SVGAGI (reference sequence). V lost 2 bases to trimming and J lost 3 bases; unmatched junction nucleotides: 3. The CDR3 contains 14 residues. DNA of the CDR3: TGTGCCAGCAGTTACAAGCGGGAGCGCTACGAGCAGTACTTC. Its protein product is CASSYKRERYEQYF.

CDR3 bases: TGCGCCAGCAGCCAAGAGCGACAGGGGTCCTACGAGCAGTACTTC. This sequence encodes CASSQERQGSYEQYF. This chain links TRBV4-3 with TRBJ2-7, with 8 positions matching TRBD1. Germline V gives CDR1 LGHNA, CDR2 YSLEER. This CDR3 comprises 15 residues. Trimming cost V 0 bases and J 1 base; bases outside gene matches: 2.

The CDR3 protein is CASSSDRSINYGYTF. In DNA, the CDR3 is TGTGCCAGCAGCTCGGACAGAAGTATTAACTATGGCTACACCTTC. V is TRBV11-2 and J is TRBJ1-2, with D maybe TRBD1 (6 bases). Per the germline V gene, CDR1 is SGHAT and CDR2 is FQNNGV. V lost 4 bases and J 1 base, leaving 13 bases between the germline ends. CDR3 size: 15 residues.

The chain couples TRBV30 to TRBJ1-6; 9 bases are a match to TRBD1. CDR1 and CDR2 from the germline V gene are GTSNPN and SVGIG (reference sequence). J lost 9 bases, V lost 2 bases, and 8 bases had no gene match. This CDR3 is 15 amino acids long. CDR3 nucleotide sequence: TGTGCCTGGAGTAGGGACAGGGCCGGCGTTTCACCCCTCCACTTT. It yields the protein CAWSRDRAGVSPLHF. The full variable domain, with the rest looked up from reference TRBV30 and TRBJ1-6, is SQTIHQWPATLVQPVGSPLSLECTVEGTSNPNLYWYRQAAGRGLQLLFYSVGIGQISSEVPQNLSASRPQDRQFILSSKKLLLSDSGFYLCAWSRDRAGVSPLHFGNGTRLTVT.

The J gene is TRBJ2-1, the V gene TRBV19, with TRBD2 matching 10 bases. The CDR3 has 14 residues. V dropped 8 bases and J dropped 4; count of bases not matched to a gene: 5. Germline V gene sequence: CDR1 LNHDA, CDR2 SQIVND (reference sequence). CDR3 sequence: CASASGSPYNEQFF. The DNA for the CDR3 is TGTGCCAGTGCTAGCGGGAGTCCGTACAATGAGCAGTTCTTC. Supplemented by reference TRBV19 and TRBJ2-1, the full variable domain reads DGGITQSPKYLFRKEGQNVTLSCEQNLNHDAMYWYRQDPGQGLRLIYYSQIVNDFQKGDIAEGYSVSREKKESFPLTVTSAQKNPTAFYLCASASGSPYNEQFFGPGTRLTVL.

V usage is TRBV29-1 and J usage is TRBJ1-4; the D gene is possibly TRBD1 (6 bases). CDR3 length equals 13 residues. From germline, CDR1 is SQVTM and CDR2 ANQGSEA. Trimming removed 4 bases from V and 8 bases from J, with 14 bases in between. The CDR3 is CSVVRQVGEKLFF. The CDR3 DNA reads as TGCAGCGTTGTGAGACAGGTCGGGGAAAAACTGTTTTTT.

V usage is TRBV28 and J usage is TRBJ2-7; D gene uncertain. The germline CDR1 and CDR2 sequences are MDHEN and SYDVKM. V was shortened by 2 bases and J by 3 bases, with 5 bases between the two germline ends. This CDR3 is 12 amino acids long. CDR3 loop: CASSLIVYEQYF. The CDR3 region has the DNA TGTGCCAGCAGTTTAATAGTCTACGAGCAGTACTTC.

The gene calls are TRBV25-1 and TRBJ1-1; TRBD1 matches at 9 bases. The CDR3 is made up of 14 amino acids. Germline CDR1 is MGHDK and CDR2 is SYGVNS. The V segment lost 5 bases and the J segment 6 bases; nucleotides outside the gene matches: 7. In DNA, the CDR3 is TGTGCCAGCAGTCAGTGGGGACAGGGACCTGAAGCTTTCTTT. It translates to CASSQWGQGPEAFF.

V usage is TRBV30 and J usage is TRBJ2-3; possibly TRBD1 for D (5 bases). The ends were cut back, 2 bases at V and 4 bases at J, with 10 bases in the middle. In germline, CDR1 is GTSNPN, CDR2 SVGIG (reference sequence). The CDR3 spans 13 residues. The CDR3 region is CAWSQGEPDTQYF. In DNA, the CDR3 is TGTGCCTGGAGTCAGGGTGAGCCAGATACGCAGTATTTT.

V gene TRBV4-3 combines with J gene TRBJ2-5, with a tentative D call TRBD2 (5 bases). Trimming stripped 3 bases from V and 3 bases from J, with 17 bases between. The length of the CDR3 is 16 residues. Germline lookup yields CDR1 LGHNA and CDR2 YSLEER. The CDR3 reads CASSQDGLLGEETQYF. CDR3 nucleotides: TGCGCCAGCAGCCAGGACGGCTTATTGGGAGAAGAGACCCAGTACTTC.

This clone has only a few counts. The V and J genes are TRBV29-1 and TRBJ2-1; D remains ambiguous. Germline assignment: CDR1 SQVTM and CDR2 ANQGSEA. Between the trimmed V and J ends, which lost 0 bases and 6 bases, there was a span of 15 bases. The CDR3 has 15 amino acids. The CDR3 sequence is CSVEDTSAALNEQFF. The DNA for the CDR3 is TGCAGCGTTGAAGATACGTCGGCGGCCCTCAATGAGCAGTTCTTC.